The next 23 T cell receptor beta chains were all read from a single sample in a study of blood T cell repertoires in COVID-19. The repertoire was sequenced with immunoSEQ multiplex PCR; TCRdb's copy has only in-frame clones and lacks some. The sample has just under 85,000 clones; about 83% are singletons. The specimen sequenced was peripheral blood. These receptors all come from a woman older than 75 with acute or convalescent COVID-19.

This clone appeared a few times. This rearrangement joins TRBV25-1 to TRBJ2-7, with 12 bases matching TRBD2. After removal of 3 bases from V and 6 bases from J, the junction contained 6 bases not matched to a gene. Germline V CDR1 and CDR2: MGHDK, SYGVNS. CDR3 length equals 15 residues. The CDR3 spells CASSDTRTSGTEQYF. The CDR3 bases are TGTGCCAGCAGTGATACCCGGACTAGCGGGACCGAGCAGTACTTC.

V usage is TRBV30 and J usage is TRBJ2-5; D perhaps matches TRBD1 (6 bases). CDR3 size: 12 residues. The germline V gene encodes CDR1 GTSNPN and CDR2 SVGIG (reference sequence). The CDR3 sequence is CAGRAGAETQYF. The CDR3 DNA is TGTGCAGGAAGGGCAGGGGCGGAGACCCAGTACTTC.

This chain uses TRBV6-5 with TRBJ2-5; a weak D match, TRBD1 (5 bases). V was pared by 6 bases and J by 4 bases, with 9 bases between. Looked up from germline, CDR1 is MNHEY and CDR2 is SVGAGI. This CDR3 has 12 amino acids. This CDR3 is CASSRAGETQYF. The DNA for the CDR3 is TGTGCCAGCAGCAGGGCCGGAGAGACCCAGTACTTC.

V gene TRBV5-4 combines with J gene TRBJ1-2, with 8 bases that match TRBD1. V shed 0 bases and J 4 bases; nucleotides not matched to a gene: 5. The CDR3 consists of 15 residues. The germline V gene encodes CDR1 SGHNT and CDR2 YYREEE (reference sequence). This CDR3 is CASSLGGQGGYGYTF. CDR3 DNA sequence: TGTGCCAGCAGCTTGGGAGGACAGGGCGGCTATGGCTACACCTTC.

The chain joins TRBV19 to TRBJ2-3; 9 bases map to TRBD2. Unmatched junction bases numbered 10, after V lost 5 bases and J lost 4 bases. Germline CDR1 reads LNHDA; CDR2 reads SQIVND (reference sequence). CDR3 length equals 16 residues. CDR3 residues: CASSLRVAGAPDTQYF. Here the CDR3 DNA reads TGTGCCAGTAGTCTCCGAGTAGCGGGAGCCCCAGATACGCAGTATTTT. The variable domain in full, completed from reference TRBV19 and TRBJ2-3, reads DGGITQSPKYLFRKEGQNVTLSCEQNLNHDAMYWYRQDPGQGLRLIYYSQIVNDFQKGDIAEGYSVSREKKESFPLTVTSAQKNPTAFYLCASSLRVAGAPDTQYFGPGTRLTVL.

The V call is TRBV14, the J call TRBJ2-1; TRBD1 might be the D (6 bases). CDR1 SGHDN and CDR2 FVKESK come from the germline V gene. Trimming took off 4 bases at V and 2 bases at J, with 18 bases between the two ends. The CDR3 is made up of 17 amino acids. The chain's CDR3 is CASSLNYRVSPYNEQFF. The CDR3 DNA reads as TGTGCCAGCAGCCTAAATTACAGGGTCTCCCCCTACAATGAGCAGTTCTTC.

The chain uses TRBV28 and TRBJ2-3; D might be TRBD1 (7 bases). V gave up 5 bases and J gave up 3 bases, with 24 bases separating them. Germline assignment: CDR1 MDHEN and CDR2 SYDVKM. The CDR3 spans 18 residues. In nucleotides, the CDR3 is TGTGCCAGCAGTCCACCGGAGGGGGCAGTGATCGGAACAGATACGCAGTATTTT. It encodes CASSPPEGAVIGTDTQYF.

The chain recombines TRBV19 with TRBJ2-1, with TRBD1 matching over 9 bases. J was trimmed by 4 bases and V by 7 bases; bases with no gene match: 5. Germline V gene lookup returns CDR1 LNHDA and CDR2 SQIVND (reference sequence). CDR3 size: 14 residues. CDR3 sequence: CASNEQGAYNEQFF. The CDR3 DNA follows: TGTGCCAGTAATGAACAGGGGGCATACAATGAGCAGTTCTTC.

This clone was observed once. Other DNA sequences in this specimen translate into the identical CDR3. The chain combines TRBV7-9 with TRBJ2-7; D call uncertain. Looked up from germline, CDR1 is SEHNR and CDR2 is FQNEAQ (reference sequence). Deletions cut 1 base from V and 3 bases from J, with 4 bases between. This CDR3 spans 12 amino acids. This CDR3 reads CASSLVGYEQYF. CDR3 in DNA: TGTGCCAGCAGCTTAGTCGGCTACGAGCAGTACTTC.

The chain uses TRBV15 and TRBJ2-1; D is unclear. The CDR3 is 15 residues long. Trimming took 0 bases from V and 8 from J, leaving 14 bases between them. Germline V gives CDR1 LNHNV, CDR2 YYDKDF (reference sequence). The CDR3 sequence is CATSRDRLLGHEQFF. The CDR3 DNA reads TGTGCCACCAGCAGAGATAGGCTCCTAGGCCATGAGCAGTTCTTC.

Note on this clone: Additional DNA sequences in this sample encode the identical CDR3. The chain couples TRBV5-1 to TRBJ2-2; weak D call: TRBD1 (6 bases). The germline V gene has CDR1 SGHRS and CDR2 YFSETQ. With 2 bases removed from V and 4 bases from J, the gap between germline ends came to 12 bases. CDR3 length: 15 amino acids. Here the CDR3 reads CASSLRDRPTGELFF. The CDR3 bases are TGCGCCAGCAGCTTAAGAGACAGGCCCACCGGGGAGCTGTTTTTT. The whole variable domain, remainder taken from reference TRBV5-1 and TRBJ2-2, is KAGVTQTPRYLIKTRGQQVTLSCSPISGHRSVSWYQQTPGQGLQFLFEYFSETQRNKGNFPGRFSGRQFSNSRSEMNVSTLELGDSALYLCASSLRDRPTGELFFGEGSRLTVL.

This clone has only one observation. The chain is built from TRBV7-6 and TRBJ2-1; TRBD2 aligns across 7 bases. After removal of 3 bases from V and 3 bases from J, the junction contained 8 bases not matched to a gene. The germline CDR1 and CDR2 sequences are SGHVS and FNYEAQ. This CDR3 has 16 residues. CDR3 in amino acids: CASSLGGRGLYNEQFF. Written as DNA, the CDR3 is TGTGCCAGCAGCTTGGGAGGGAGGGGCCTCTACAATGAGCAGTTCTTC.

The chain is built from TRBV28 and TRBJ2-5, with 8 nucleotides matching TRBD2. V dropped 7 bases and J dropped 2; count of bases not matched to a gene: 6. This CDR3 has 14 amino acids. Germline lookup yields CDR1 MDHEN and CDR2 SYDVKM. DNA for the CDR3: TGTGCCAGCACCACCGGGAGGGCACAAGAGACCCAGTACTTC. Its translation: CASTTGRAQETQYF.

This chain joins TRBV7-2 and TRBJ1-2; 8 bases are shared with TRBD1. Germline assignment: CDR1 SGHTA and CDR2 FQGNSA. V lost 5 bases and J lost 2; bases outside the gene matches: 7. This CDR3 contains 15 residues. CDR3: CASSPGTGENYGYTF. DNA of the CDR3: TGTGCCAGCAGCCCGGGGACAGGAGAAAACTATGGCTACACCTTC. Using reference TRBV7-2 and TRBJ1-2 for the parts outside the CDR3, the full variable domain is GAGVSQSPSNKVTEKGKDVELRCDPISGHTALYWYRQSLGQGLEFLIYFQGNSAPDKSGLPSDRFSAERTGGSVSTLTIQRTQQEDSAVYLCASSPGTGENYGYTFGSGTRLTVV.

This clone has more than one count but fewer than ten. The DNA of the CDR3 is TGTGCCACCAGTGAGCAGGGGGCCTATCAGCCCCAGCATTTT. Translating it yields CATSEQGAYQPQHF. This chain joins TRBV24-1 and TRBJ1-5; TRBD1 aligns across 8 bases. This CDR3 has 14 amino acids. The junction had 3 bases not matched to a gene; V was cut back by 4 bases and J by 5 bases. CDR1 and CDR2 (germline): KGHDR, SFDVKD.

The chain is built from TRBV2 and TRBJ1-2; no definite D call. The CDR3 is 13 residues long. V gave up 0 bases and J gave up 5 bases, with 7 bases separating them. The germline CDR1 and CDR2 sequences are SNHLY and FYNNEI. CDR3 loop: CASSEALGYGYTF. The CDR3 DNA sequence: TGTGCCAGCAGTGAAGCGCTAGGATATGGCTACACCTTC.

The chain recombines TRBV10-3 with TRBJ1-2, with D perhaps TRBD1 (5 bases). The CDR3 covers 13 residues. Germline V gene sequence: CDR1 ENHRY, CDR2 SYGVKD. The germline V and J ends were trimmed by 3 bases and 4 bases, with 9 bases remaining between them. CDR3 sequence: CAISETGSYGYTF. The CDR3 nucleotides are TGTGCCATCAGTGAAACAGGCAGCTATGGCTACACCTTC.

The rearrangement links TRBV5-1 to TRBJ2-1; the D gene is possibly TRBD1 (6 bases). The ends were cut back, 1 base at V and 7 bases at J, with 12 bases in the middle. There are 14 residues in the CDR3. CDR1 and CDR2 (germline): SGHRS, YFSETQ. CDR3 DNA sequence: TGCGCCAGCAGCTTGTCTCAGGGGTTGAATGAGCAGTTCTTC. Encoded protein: CASSLSQGLNEQFF.

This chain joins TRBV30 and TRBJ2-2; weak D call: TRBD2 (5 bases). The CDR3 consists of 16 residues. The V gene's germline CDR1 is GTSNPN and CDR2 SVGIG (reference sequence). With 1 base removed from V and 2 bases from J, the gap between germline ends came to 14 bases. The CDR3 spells CAWSAPGSLNTGELFF. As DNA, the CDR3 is TGTGCCTGGAGTGCCCCGGGGAGCCTTAACACCGGGGAGCTGTTTTTT.

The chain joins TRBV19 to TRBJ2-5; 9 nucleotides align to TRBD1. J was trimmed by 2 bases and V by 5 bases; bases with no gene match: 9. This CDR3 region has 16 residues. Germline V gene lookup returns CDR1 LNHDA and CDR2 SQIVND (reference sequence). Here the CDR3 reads CASSPTGGVRQETQYF. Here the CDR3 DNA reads TGTGCCAGTAGTCCAACAGGGGGCGTTAGACAAGAGACCCAGTACTTC.

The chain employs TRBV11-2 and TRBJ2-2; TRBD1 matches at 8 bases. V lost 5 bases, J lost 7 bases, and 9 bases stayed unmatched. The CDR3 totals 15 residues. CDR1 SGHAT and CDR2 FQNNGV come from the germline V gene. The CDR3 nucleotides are TGTGCCAGCAGCCCCGGACAGGGTGGAGACGGGGAGCTGTTTTTT. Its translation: CASSPGQGGDGELFF. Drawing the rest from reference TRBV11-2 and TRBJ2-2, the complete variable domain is EAGVAQSPRYKIIEKRQSVAFWCNPISGHATLYWYQQILGQGPKLLIQFQNNGVVDDSQLPKDRFSAERLKGVDSTLKIQPAKLEDSAVYLCASSPGQGGDGELFFGEGSRLTVL.

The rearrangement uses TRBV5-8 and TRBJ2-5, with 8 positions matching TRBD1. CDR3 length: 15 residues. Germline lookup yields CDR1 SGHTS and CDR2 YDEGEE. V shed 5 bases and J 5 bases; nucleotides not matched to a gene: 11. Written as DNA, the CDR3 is TGTGCCAGCAGTCGGACAGGGTACCTTGGTGAGACCCAGTACTTC. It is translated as CASSRTGYLGETQYF. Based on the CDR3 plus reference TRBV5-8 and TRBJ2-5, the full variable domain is EAGVTQSPTHLIKTRGQQATLRCSPISGHTSVYWYQQALGLGLQFLLWYDEGEERNRGNFPPRFSGRQFPNYSSELNVNALELEDSALYLCASSRTGYLGETQYFGPGTRLLVL.

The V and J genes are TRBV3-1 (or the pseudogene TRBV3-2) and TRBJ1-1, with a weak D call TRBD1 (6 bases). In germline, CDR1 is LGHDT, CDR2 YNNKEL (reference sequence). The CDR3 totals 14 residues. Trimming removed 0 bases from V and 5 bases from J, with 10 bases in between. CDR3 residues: CASSQDQGWTEAFF. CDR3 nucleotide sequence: TGTGCCAGCAGCCAAGACCAGGGGTGGACTGAAGCTTTCTTT.